A selection of T cell receptor beta chains follows, all from one sample in a study of cytomegalovirus exposure and HLA in healthy donors. Data came from immunoSEQ multiplex PCR; TCRdb stores just in-frame clones and leaves some out. The sample shows a few hundred thousand clones, 86% of them seen only once. The sample was PBMCs. The receptor set was obtained from a woman under 30 in good health and CMV-seronegative. Each CDR3 is given with its conserved first and last residue. A D gene is named only where the DNA matches it firmly. Size tells how often a clone was seen (once, few, many) or the class of an expanded clone, and some rows leave it out.

V	J	D	size	DNA	CDR3
TRBV5-1	TRBJ1-2	-	-	TGCGCCAGCAGCGCTAGCTACCGCTATGGCTACACCTTC	CASSASYRYGYTF
TRBV28	TRBJ2-5	TRBD2	-	TGTGCCAGCAGTTACGGACTAGCGAGGGAGACCCAGTACTTC	CASSYGLARETQYF
TRBV28	TRBJ2-3	TRBD1	once	TGTGCCAGCAGCTACAGGGGGCGCGGAACAGATACGCAGTATTTT	CASSYRGRGTDTQYF
TRBV11-2	TRBJ2-7	-	-	TGTGCCAGCAGCTTAACAGGGCAGGGATGGGTCGAGCAGTACTTC	CASSLTGQGWVEQYF
TRBV28	TRBJ1-2	TRBD1	-	TGTGCCAGCAGCAAACAGGGGGGCTATGGCTACACCTTC	CASSKQGGYGYTF
TRBV29-1	TRBJ1-5	-	-	TGCAGCGCTAAGGCGGTGAATCAGCCCCAGCATTTT	CSAKAVNQPQHF
TRBV19	TRBJ1-4	TRBD1	-	TGTGCCACTCGGACAGGGGGTAATGAAAAACTGTTTTTT	CATRTGGNEKLFF
TRBV27	TRBJ2-1	TRBD2	-	TGTGCCAGCAGTTTTGGGGGGGGTGAGCAGTTCTTC	CASSFGGGEQFF
TRBV28	TRBJ1-4	-	-	TGTGCCAGCAGTTTAGCGGCATTTAAACTGTTTTTT	CASSLAAFKLFF
TRBV6-6	TRBJ1-1	-	-	TGTGCCAGCGGCGGGGACACTGAAGCTTTCTTT	CASGGDTEAFF